The T cell receptor beta chain described here comes from a study of T-cell reconstitution after alpha-beta-depleted transplantation in children. Study-wide points: Surviving recipient T cells and thymic progenitors accounted for the high day-60 TCRbeta diversity observed in some patients. After one year, T-cell counts and TCRbeta diversity mostly came from new T cells.

Deletions cut 1 base from V and 1 base from J, with 7 bases between. The CDR3 runs 14 residues. The V gene's germline CDR1 is MGHRA and CDR2 YSYEKL. Preparation of the TCRbeta library was carried out with unique molecular identifiers. TCRdb reanalysed the PCR reads using MiXCR and keeps one entry per CDR3 protein. The data show about a million distinct CDR3 sequences, about 31% seen once. The sample holds one count of this clonotype. The antigen remains undetermined. This TCR was sampled from a boy younger than two who had a stem cell transplant for SCID, so the T cells may come from the graft donor. The sample here was PBMCs, mostly from graft donor cells, taken 360 days after TCRalphabeta/CD19-depleted stem cell transplant. The chain carries TRBV4-1 and TRBJ2-5; the D is unclear. CDR3 region: CASSQAFPQETQYF. The CDR3 nucleotides read TGCGCCAGCAGCCAAGCTTTTCCCCAAGAGACCCAGTACTTC.